This T cell receptor (beta chain) was recovered during a study of T cells after yellow fever vaccination. One entry per CDR3 protein results from TCRdb running MiXCR on the 5' RACE reads. The data contain approximately 330,000 distinct CDR3 sequences, 4.1% of them singletons. Ten or more counts support this clonotype. The antigen is unknown. Study outcomes and limitations: Bulk-population clonotypes that are abundant could appear as contaminants in FACS-sorted repertoires. Though it reached lower strength, the secondary response hit its peak faster, day 5 versus 15. Post-booster samples contained most primary-vaccination clones (just under 98% CD4, roughly 88% CD8).

The TCR originated in a man between 18 and 29 years old who received the YFV17D yellow fever vaccine. This specimen consisted of PBMCs, obtained 5 days after the yellow fever booster vaccination.

CDR3 residues: CASSLDIGELFF. The CDR3 nucleotides are TGTGCCAGCAGCTTGGACATTGGGGAGCTGTTTTTT. The gene calls are TRBV5-8 and TRBJ2-2; D unresolved. Germline V gene lookup returns CDR1 SGHTS and CDR2 YDEGEE. Trimming removed 0 bases at V and 8 bases at J, with 5 bases between. The CDR3 spans 12 residues. The whole variable domain, filled in from reference TRBV5-8 and TRBJ2-2, reads EAGVTQSPTHLIKTRGQQATLRCSPISGHTSVYWYQQALGLGLQFLLWYDEGEERNRGNFPPRFSGRQFPNYSSELNVNALELEDSALYLCASSLDIGELFFGEGSRLTVL.